Listed here are 20 T cell receptor beta chains from one sample, sequenced in a study of siplizumab effects on memory and regulatory T cells. Sequenced by immunoSEQ multiplex PCR; TCRdb stores in-frame clones only, minus some. The sample yields more than 45,000 clones, under 98% seen once. Sequenced material: naive CD4+ T cells sorted from blood. These receptors all come from a human donor in good health.

V is TRBV5-1 and J is TRBJ1-4; 10 bases are a match to TRBD1. Per the germline V gene, CDR1 is SGHRS and CDR2 is YFSETQ. The trim removed 1 base at V and 6 bases at J, leaving 3 bases unmatched. The CDR3 covers 15 residues. The CDR3 region is CASSLRDRGDEKLFF. The CDR3 nucleotides read TGCGCCAGCAGCTTGCGGGACAGGGGAGATGAAAAACTGTTTTTT. Full variable domain (outside the CDR3, taken from reference TRBV5-1 and TRBJ1-4): KAGVTQTPRYLIKTRGQQVTLSCSPISGHRSVSWYQQTPGQGLQFLFEYFSETQRNKGNFPGRFSGRQFSNSRSEMNVSTLELGDSALYLCASSLRDRGDEKLFFGSGTQLSVL.

This clone was seen a single time. V and J are TRBV29-1 and TRBJ2-3; D is possibly TRBD2 (5 bases). This CDR3 has 12 residues. From germline, CDR1 is SQVTM and CDR2 ANQGSEA. The ends were cut back, 7 bases at V and 0 bases at J, with 8 bases in the middle. CDR3 in amino acids: CSATGSTDTQYF. CDR3 coding DNA: TGCAGCGCCACGGGGAGCACAGATACGCAGTATTTT.

The rearrangement links TRBV9 to TRBJ2-1, with D perhaps matching TRBD1 or TRBD2 (5 bases each). The V end was cut by 6 bases, the J end by 4 bases, with 14 bases between. The germline V gene encodes CDR1 SGDLS and CDR2 YYNGEE. CDR3 size: 14 residues. CDR3 sequence: CASKPRDGYNEQFF. The CDR3 DNA follows: TGTGCCAGCAAGCCCCGGGACGGTTACAATGAGCAGTTCTTC.

In its sample, this clone was seen once. This chain uses TRBV30 with TRBJ2-2; tentatively, D is TRBD1 (6 bases). CDR1 is GTSNPN, CDR2 SVGIG, per germline (reference sequence). Trimming left V 6 bases short and J 4 bases short, with 15 bases between. The CDR3 length is 14 residues. The CDR3 nucleotides read TGTGCCTGCCACCCAGGACAGCCCACCGGGGAGCTGTTTTTT. Translation: CACHPGQPTGELFF.

The rearrangement uses TRBV5-1 and TRBJ2-1; 11 positions agree with TRBD2. Germline CDR1 is SGHRS and CDR2 is YFSETQ. With 1 base clipped from V and 3 bases from J, the junction kept 6 bases outside the gene matches. This CDR3 contains 17 residues. The CDR3 sequence: CASSLWGGLADYNEQFF. In DNA form, the CDR3 reads TGCGCCAGCAGCTTGTGGGGGGGACTAGCGGACTACAATGAGCAGTTCTTC.

The chain links TRBV11-1 to TRBJ2-2, with D perhaps TRBD2 (7 bases). The CDR3 length is 15 residues. V gave up 0 bases and J gave up 4 bases, with 9 bases separating them. Germline V lookup: CDR1 SGHAT, CDR2 FQDESV (reference sequence). The CDR3, as DNA: TGTGCCAGCAGCTTAGCGGCGGGGGCCACCGGGGAGCTGTTTTTT. Its translation is CASSLAAGATGELFF.

The chain uses TRBV15 and TRBJ2-1; TRBD2 agrees at 12 bases. The J segment lost 3 bases and the V segment lost 1 base, leaving 7 bases of the junction unmatched. This CDR3 has 18 amino acids. Germline CDR1 is LNHNV and CDR2 is YYDKDF (reference sequence). The CDR3 reads CATSRGRTTSGSYNEQFF. Written as DNA, the CDR3 is TGTGCCACCAGCAGAGGGCGGACGACTAGCGGGAGCTACAATGAGCAGTTCTTC.

V usage is TRBV12-5 and J usage is TRBJ1-6; tentatively, D is TRBD1 (6 bases). Trimming removed 2 bases at V and 11 bases at J, with 13 bases between. The CDR3 runs 14 residues. Germline CDR1 LGHNT, CDR2 FRNRAP. The CDR3 coding sequence is TGTGCTAGTGGTTTGATCCAGGGGAGGACACCCCTCCACTTT. Its translation is CASGLIQGRTPLHF.

This chain uses TRBV25-1 with TRBJ2-4; D not certain. The CDR3 spans 15 residues. Germline V gene data show CDR1 as MGHDK and CDR2 as SYGVNS. Between the trimmed V and J ends, which lost 6 bases and 3 bases, there was a span of 15 bases. The CDR3 is CASSARTLVKNIQYF. The CDR3 nucleotides read TGTGCCAGCAGCGCCCGGACCCTTGTCAAAAACATTCAGTACTTC.

The rearrangement links TRBV7-9 to TRBJ2-7, with D perhaps TRBD2 (5 bases). The CDR3 spans 13 residues. The ends were cut back, 7 bases at V and 0 bases at J, with 10 bases in the middle. Per the germline V gene, CDR1 is SEHNR and CDR2 is FQNEAQ (reference sequence). DNA for the CDR3: TGTGCCAGCACTACTCGGGGCTCCTACGAGCAGTACTTC. This codes for CASTTRGSYEQYF.

This chain links TRBV2 with TRBJ2-7; TRBD2 matches 7 bases. Trimming cost V 7 bases and J 1 base; bases outside gene matches: 7. This CDR3 comprises 14 residues. CDR1 and CDR2 from the germline V gene are SNHLY and FYNNEI. The DNA of the CDR3 is TGTGCCAGCAAGGGGCCCGGGGGGTCCTACGAGCAGTACTTC. Amino acids: CASKGPGGSYEQYF.

This clone has only one observation. The CDR3 DNA reads as TGTGCCAGCAGTTCCGCCGCAGGGCATGGCTACACCTTC. Its protein product is CASSSAAGHGYTF. This chain joins TRBV27 and TRBJ1-2; maybe TRBD1 (5 bases). V was pared by 4 bases and J by 6 bases, with 12 bases between. The CDR3 consists of 13 residues. CDR1 and CDR2 from the germline V gene are MNHEY and SMNVEV (reference sequence).

The chain carries TRBV7-3 and TRBJ2-5, with D perhaps matching TRBD2 (6 bases). The germline V and J ends were trimmed by 9 bases and 13 bases, with 18 bases remaining between them. Germline lookup yields CDR1 SGHTA and CDR2 FQGTGA. The CDR3 length is 11 residues. In DNA form, the CDR3 reads TGTGCCAGGGTAAACAACCGGGGAGGGTACTTC. It codes for CARVNNRGGYF.

The gene calls are TRBV19 and TRBJ2-3, with a tentative D call TRBD2 (6 bases). The CDR3 spans 15 residues. CDR1 LNHDA and CDR2 SQIVND come from the germline V gene (reference sequence). V dropped 5 bases and J dropped 1 base, with 13 bases sitting between them. The DNA of the CDR3 is TGTGCCAGTAGTGTTGGGACTGTAGGCACAGATACGCAGTATTTT. Residues: CASSVGTVGTDTQYF.

This chain uses TRBV19 with TRBJ2-1, with D uncertain. CDR1 is LNHDA and CDR2 is SQIVND in the germline V gene (reference sequence). Trimming took off 6 bases at V and 0 bases at J, with 6 bases between the two ends. The CDR3 covers 13 residues. Here the CDR3 DNA reads TGTGCCAGTAGCACATTCTCCTACAATGAGCAGTTCTTC. Amino acid sequence: CASSTFSYNEQFF.

V is TRBV28 and J is TRBJ2-1; D uncertain. Germline CDR1 and CDR2: MDHEN and SYDVKM. The CDR3 length is 13 residues. Trimming took 3 bases from V and 6 from J, leaving 9 bases between them. The CDR3 protein is CASSFGHSNEQFF. In DNA, the CDR3 is TGTGCCAGCAGTTTCGGCCATTCCAATGAGCAGTTCTTC.

The CDR3 coding sequence is TGTGCCTGGAGCCCTCAAGGTGGGGAGCTGTTTTTT. It translates to CAWSPQGGELFF. This sequence joins TRBV30 and TRBJ2-2; D is undetermined. The germline V and J ends were trimmed by 3 bases and 8 bases, with 10 bases remaining between them. The length of the CDR3 is 12 residues. The germline CDR1 and CDR2 sequences are GTSNPN and SVGIG (reference sequence).

CDR3 protein: CASSPTTVNTEAFF. Written as DNA, the CDR3 is TGTGCCAGCAGTCCGACGACAGTTAACACTGAAGCTTTCTTT. The chain is built from TRBV2 and TRBJ1-1; possibly TRBD1 for D (5 bases). CDR3 length: 14 residues. Germline V gene sequence: CDR1 SNHLY, CDR2 FYNNEI. Trimming removed 5 bases from V and 2 bases from J, with 12 bases in between.

The chain recombines TRBV9 with TRBJ2-1; D is ambiguous. Germline CDR1 reads SGDLS; CDR2 reads YYNGEE. The CDR3 covers 18 residues. Trimming took off 0 bases at V and 7 bases at J, with 23 bases between the two ends. The CDR3 region has the DNA TGTGCCAGCAGCGTAGCCCCCGGGTGGGTGGGAAAAGGTAATGAGCAGTTCTTC. This gives the protein CASSVAPGWVGKGNEQFF.

This chain uses TRBV9 with TRBJ1-2; a weak D match, TRBD1 (6 bases). This CDR3 spans 11 amino acids. Germline CDR1 is SGDLS and CDR2 is YYNGEE. Trimming removed 6 bases from V and 8 bases from J, with 11 bases in between. The CDR3: CASTKGGGYTF. In DNA, the CDR3 is TGTGCCAGCACTAAAGGGGGAGGCTACACCTTC.